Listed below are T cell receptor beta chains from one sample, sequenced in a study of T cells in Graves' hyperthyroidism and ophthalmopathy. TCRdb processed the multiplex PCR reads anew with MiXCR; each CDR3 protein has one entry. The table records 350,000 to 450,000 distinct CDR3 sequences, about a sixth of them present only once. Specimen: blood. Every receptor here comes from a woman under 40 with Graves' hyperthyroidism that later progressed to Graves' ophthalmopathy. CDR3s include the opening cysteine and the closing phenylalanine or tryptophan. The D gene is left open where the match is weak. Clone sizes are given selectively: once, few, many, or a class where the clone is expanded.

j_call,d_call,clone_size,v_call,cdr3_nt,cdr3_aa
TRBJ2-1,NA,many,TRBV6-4,TGTGCCAGCAGCGCGGGTTCGTACAATGAGCAGTTCTTC,CASSAGSYNEQFF
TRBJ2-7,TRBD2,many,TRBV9,TGTGCCAGCAGCGGGGCGGGAGGGCCGGGCGAGCAGTACTTC,CASSGAGGPGEQYF
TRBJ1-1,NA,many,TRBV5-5,TGTGCCAGCAGCTTGGTCATAACCGCTGATGAAGCTTTCTTT,CASSLVITADEAFF
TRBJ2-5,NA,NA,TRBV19,TGTGCCAGTAGTCAGGGGTCGGAGACCCAGTACTTC,CASSQGSETQYF
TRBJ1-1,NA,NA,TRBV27,TGTGCCAGCAGCAAAAACCAGGGGAACACTGAAGCTTTCTTT,CASSKNQGNTEAFF
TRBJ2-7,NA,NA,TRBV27,TGTGCCAGCAGTCCAGTCGGGGGGCCTAACGAGCAGTACTTC,CASSPVGGPNEQYF
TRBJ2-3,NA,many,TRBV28,TGTGCCAGCAGCTTCAATCCGGGGCTAGATACGCAGTATTTT,CASSFNPGLDTQYF
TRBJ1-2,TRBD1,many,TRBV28,TGTGCCAGCAGTTATAGACAGGGGGATGGCTACACCTTC,CASSYRQGDGYTF
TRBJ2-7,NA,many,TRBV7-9,TGTGCCAGCAGCTTAACACGGCCCTCGGAGGAGCAGTACTTC,CASSLTRPSEEQYF
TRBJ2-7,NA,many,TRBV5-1,TGCGCCAGCAGCAGCAGCGTCCCTGGGGACGAGCAGTACTTC,CASSSSVPGDEQYF
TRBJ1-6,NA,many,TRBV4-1,TGCGCCAGCAGCCAGGAGCGCGGGGGTTCACCCCTCCACTTT,CASSQERGGSPLHF
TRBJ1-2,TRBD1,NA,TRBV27,TGTGCCAGCAGGAGGGACAGGAGCTCCTATGGCTACACCTTC,CASRRDRSSYGYTF
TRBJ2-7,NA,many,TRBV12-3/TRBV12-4,TGTGCCAGCAGTTCATCCGTGGGGTCAGGCTACGAGCAGTACTTC,CASSSSVGSGYEQYF
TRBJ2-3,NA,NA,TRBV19,TGTGCCAATATCCAAGGTGGGGGGCGAAACCCAGATACGCAGTATTTT,CANIQGGGRNPDTQYF
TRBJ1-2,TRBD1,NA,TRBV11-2,TGTGCCAGCAGCTTAGAGAGGACAGGCGGGGGCTACACCTTC,CASSLERTGGGYTF
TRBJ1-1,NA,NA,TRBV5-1,TGCGCCAGCAGCCGGGGGGGCGCGGAATACACTGAAGCTTTCTTT,CASSRGGAEYTEAFF